What follows are 11 T cell receptor beta chains derived from one specimen sequenced in a study of regulatory T cells in long-lasting Graves disease. The time point here: newly diagnosed GD, antithyroid drugs for less than 3 months. PBMCs provided the RNA from which the TCR library was made. TCR beta libraries were built with iRepertoire HTBI primers and Arm-PCR of CDR3 regions. TCRdb independently ran MiXCR on the multiplex PCR reads; one entry per CDR3 protein. Of 200,000 to 250,000 distinct CDR3 sequences in the sample, 18% were seen once. Sequenced material: peripheral blood mononuclear cells (PBMCs), taken at new diagnosis, from a patient treated with antithyroid drugs. Receptors were obtained from a female donor with Graves disease.

With regard to this clonotype: Given a much more abundant clone one base away, this may be a read error. The chain links TRBV6-1 to TRBJ2-7, with a tentative D call TRBD2 (5 bases). The V end lost 5 bases, the J end lost 4 bases, and 15 bases lay between the germline ends. The CDR3 spans 14 residues. Germline V gives CDR1 MNHNS, CDR2 SASEGT. CDR3 protein: CASSTTGKGYEQYF. CDR3 DNA sequence: TGTGCCAGCAGTACAACGGGGAAAGGGTACGAGCAGTACTTC.

As regards this clonotype: It is likely a read error: a sequence one base away is far more abundant. The rearrangement joins TRBV28 to TRBJ2-1; D not resolved. The germline V and J ends were trimmed by 6 bases and 10 bases, with 19 bases remaining between them. Germline values: CDR1 MDHEN, CDR2 SYDVKM. This CDR3 comprises 14 residues. The DNA for the CDR3 is TGTGCCAGCAGCTTAGTTCCCCAACCTAGGGAGCAGTTCTTC. Amino acids: CASSLVPQPREQFF.

This clonotype was observed at least ten times. The junction departs from germline at one end; a sequencing error may be responsible. This chain connects TRBV5-1 to TRBJ2-3, with D perhaps being TRBD1 or TRBD2 (6 bases each). The CDR3 consists of 15 residues. Germline V gene data show CDR1 as SGHRS and CDR2 as YFSETQ. CDR3 nucleotide sequence: TGTGCCAGCAGCCCCAGGAGGGGGGCGGGAGATACGCAGTATTTT. Translating gives CASSPRRGAGDTQYF.

This clonotype showed up just a few times. The V gene is TRBV7-2, the J gene TRBJ1-1, with D maybe TRBD1 (6 bases). The ends were cut back, 2 bases at V and 4 bases at J, with 8 bases in the middle. The CDR3 runs 13 residues. CDR1 is SGHTA, CDR2 FQGNSA, per germline. CDR3 residues: CASSLNRVTEAFF. CDR3 bases: TGTGCCAGCAGCTTAAACAGGGTCACTGAAGCTTTCTTT.

In its sample, this clonotype was seen many times. The chain is built from TRBV10-2 and TRBJ1-5, with 8 bases fitting TRBD1. Germline CDR1 WSHSY, CDR2 SAAADI. The CDR3 runs to 13 residues. J gave up 9 bases and V 6 bases, and 7 bases lay outside the gene matches. CDR3 in amino acids: CASSRQGRGPQHF. CDR3 coding DNA: TGCGCCAGCAGCCGACAGGGGAGGGGGCCCCAGCATTTT.

A single count supports this clonotype. V is TRBV24-1 and J is TRBJ1-4; tentatively, D is TRBD1 (6 bases). The V gene's germline CDR1 is KGHDR and CDR2 SFDVKD. Trimming stripped 5 bases from V and 1 base from J, with 10 bases between. The CDR3 runs 15 residues. CDR3 protein: CATSASGVTNEKLFF. CDR3 sequence (DNA): TGTGCCACCAGTGCCTCAGGGGTAACTAATGAAAAACTGTTTTTT.

This clonotype has at least ten counts. The chain combines TRBV14 with TRBJ1-2; TRBD1 might be the D (6 bases). This CDR3 has 13 amino acids. V was shortened by 6 bases and J by 0 bases, with 8 bases between the two germline ends. In germline, CDR1 is SGHDN, CDR2 FVKESK. The CDR3 nucleotides are TGTGCCAGCAGGAACAGGGCTAACTATGGCTACACCTTC. This sequence encodes CASRNRANYGYTF.

This clonotype was counted only a few times. The genes are TRBV7-9 and TRBJ2-4; TRBD1 agrees at 8 bases. This CDR3 has 15 amino acids. V lost 4 bases to trimming and J lost 6 bases; unmatched junction nucleotides: 8. Germline values: CDR1 SEHNR, CDR2 FQNEAQ (reference sequence). The CDR3 DNA sequence: TGTGCCAGCAGCTCCACCAGGGGGCAGGGAAACATTCAGTACTTC. It specifies CASSSTRGQGNIQYF. The variable domain in full, with the rest retrieved from reference TRBV7-9 and TRBJ2-4, is DTGVSQNPRHKITKRGQNVTFRCDPISEHNRLYWYRQTLGQGPEFLTYFQNEAQLEKSRLLSDRFSAERPKGSFSTLEIQRTEQGDSAMYLCASSSTRGQGNIQYFGAGTRLSVL.

About this clonotype: One base separates it from a far larger clone, so it is likely a read error. This chain joins TRBV9 and TRBJ2-7; no clear D gene. Germline V gene sequence: CDR1 SGDLS, CDR2 YYNGEE. The CDR3 is 13 amino acids. CDR3: CASSDGNLYERYF. CDR3 DNA: TGTGCCAGCAGTGATGGGAACCTCTACGAGCGGTACTTC.

This chain connects TRBV15 to TRBJ2-5, with D perhaps matching TRBD2 (6 bases). CDR3 length equals 19 residues. V dropped 5 bases and J dropped 2 bases, with 27 bases sitting between them. Germline CDR1 reads LNHNV; CDR2 reads YYDKDF (reference sequence). The CDR3 region is CATSALMGGTRGLQETQYF. In nucleotides, the CDR3 is TGTGCCACCAGCGCCCTAATGGGGGGTACCCGGGGACTTCAAGAGACCCAGTACTTC. The variable domain in full, completed from reference TRBV15 and TRBJ2-5, reads DAMVIQNPRYQVTQFGKPVTLSCSQTLNHNVMYWYQQKSSQAPKLLFHYYDKDFNNEADTPDNFQSRRPNTSFCFLDIRSPGLGDTAMYLCATSALMGGTRGLQETQYFGPGTRLLVL.

This clonotype was recorded at least ten times. The chain employs TRBV18 and TRBJ2-6; no reliable D call. CDR1 is KGHSH, CDR2 LQKENI, per germline. The CDR3 runs 16 residues. Between the trimmed V and J ends, which lost 0 bases and 0 bases, there was a span of 6 bases. The CDR3 spells CASSPPNLSGANVLTF. The CDR3 nucleotides are TGTGCCAGCTCACCACCGAACCTCTCTGGGGCCAACGTCCTGACTTTC.